This T cell receptor beta chain came from a study of shared clonotypes between healthy human individuals. In the study's own analysis: Junction-only sequences without quality scores were provided by ImmunoSEQ, so filtering was different. Profiled with immunoSEQ multiplex PCR; TCRdb holds only in-frame clones, not every one. D and trimming were read from the DNA, whereas the V and J calls and clone size are those reported in that table. Among about 1.5 million clones listed, roughly 96% were seen once. CD45RA+ naive and CD45RA-negative memory subsets were separated from CD4+ cells. The V gene end was trimmed by 5 bases and the J gene end by 6 bases; junction bases not matched to a gene: 8. Germline V gene sequence: CDR1 LNHDA, CDR2 SQIVND (reference sequence). The CDR3 runs 14 residues.

The specimen was naive CD4+ T cells sorted from blood. Documented subset: CD45RA+ positively selected. This chain uses TRBV19 with TRBJ1-2; 8 nucleotides match TRBD1. The sequence was obtained from a man in his thirties or forties in good health. The CDR3 here is CASSVDRVVNGYTF. The CDR3 nucleotides are TGTGCCAGTAGTGTGGACAGGGTTGTGAATGGCTACACCTTC.